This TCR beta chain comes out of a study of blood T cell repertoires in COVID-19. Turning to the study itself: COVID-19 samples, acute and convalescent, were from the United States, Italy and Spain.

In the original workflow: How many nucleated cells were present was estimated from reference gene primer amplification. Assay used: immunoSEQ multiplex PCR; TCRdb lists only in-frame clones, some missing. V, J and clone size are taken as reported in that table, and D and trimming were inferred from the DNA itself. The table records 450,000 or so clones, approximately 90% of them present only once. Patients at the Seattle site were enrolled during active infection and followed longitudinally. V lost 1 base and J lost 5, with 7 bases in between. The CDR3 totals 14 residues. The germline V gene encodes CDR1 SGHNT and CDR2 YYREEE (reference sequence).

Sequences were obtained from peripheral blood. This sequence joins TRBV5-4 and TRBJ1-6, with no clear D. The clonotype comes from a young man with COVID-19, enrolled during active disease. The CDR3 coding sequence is TGTGCCAGCAGCTTGCCAGGCGATAATTCACCCCTCCACTTT. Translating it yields CASSLPGDNSPLHF.